This T cell receptor (beta chain) was observed in a study of cytomegalovirus exposure and HLA in healthy donors. To note about this clone: Its antigen remains unknown.

Researchers ran the PCR with 60 Vbeta and 13 Jbeta primers. Only in-frame clones appear in the TCRdb table, and some are missing; sequencing was by immunoSEQ multiplex PCR. The table shows 160,000 or so clones, with about 80% occurring only once. The trim removed 1 base at V and 2 bases at J, leaving 2 bases unmatched. This CDR3 comprises 16 residues. CDR1 is LNHNV, CDR2 YYDKDF, per germline (reference sequence). Study results and caveats: In an earlier analysis, in 540 or so donors, most V segments appeared productive either ~87% or ~30% of the time.

V usage is TRBV15 and J usage is TRBJ1-3; 10 bases line up with TRBD1. The clonotype was recovered from a woman aged 40-49 years in good health and CMV-seronegative. The sequenced sample was PBMCs. The CDR3 sequence: CATSRVGQGAGNTIYF. The DNA of the CDR3 is TGTGCCACCAGCAGAGTAGGACAGGGGGCTGGAAACACCATATATTTT.